These 27 T cell receptor beta chains share one sample of origin, sequenced in a study of shared clonotypes between healthy human individuals. TCRdb's copy holds only in-frame clones and misses some; the assay was immunoSEQ multiplex PCR. The sample gives about 1.9 million clones, around 95% of which show up once; roughly 1.7% is in the top ten. CD45RO-negative, CCR7-positively selected cells formed the naive CD8 fraction, excluding terminally differentiated effector memory CD45RA+ cells. Sequences were obtained from naive CD8+ T cells from PBMCs. All receptors come from a man younger than 35 in good health. Some clones in this sample may be carry-over from other donors' samples.

J is TRBJ2-7 and V is TRBV9; 9 nucleotides agree with TRBD2. Germline-derived CDR1 and CDR2 are SGDLS and YYNGEE. The CDR3 contains 15 residues. V lost 0 bases to trimming and J lost 0 bases; unmatched junction nucleotides: 1. CDR3 sequence reads: CASSVGREGSYEQYF. The DNA of the CDR3 is TGTGCCAGCAGCGTAGGGCGGGAGGGCTCCTACGAGCAGTACTTC. The variable domain in full, completed from reference TRBV9 and TRBJ2-7, reads DSGVTQTPKHLITATGQRVTLRCSPRSGDLSVYWYQQSLDQGLQFLIQYYNGEERAKGNILERFSAQQFPDLHSELNLSSLELGDSALYFCASSVGREGSYEQYFGPGTRLTVT.

In the case of this clone: This same CDR3 is encoded by further DNA sequences in the sample. This chain links TRBV6-6 with TRBJ1-2; tentatively, D is TRBD1 (6 bases). The CDR3 contains 13 residues. V was shortened by 2 bases and J by 6 bases, with 10 bases between the two germline ends. CDR1 is MNHNY and CDR2 is SVGAGI in the germline V gene (reference sequence). The CDR3 sequence: CASSYGGADGYTF. CDR3 coding DNA: TGTGCCAGCAGTTACGGGGGGGCGGATGGCTACACCTTC.

CDR3 DNA sequence: TGCGCCAGCAGCCAATCCGCGGGAACTAATGAAAAACTGTTTTTT. Residues: CASSQSAGTNEKLFF. V gene TRBV4-1 combines with J gene TRBJ1-4; D unclear. Germline CDR1 reads MGHRA; CDR2 reads YSYEKL. The germline V and J ends were trimmed by 2 bases and 1 base, with 8 bases remaining between them. The CDR3 is made up of 15 amino acids.

The chain has TRBV7-9 and TRBJ1-1; D is unresolved. The germline V gene encodes CDR1 SEHNR and CDR2 FQNEAQ (reference sequence). Deletions cut 5 bases from V and 2 bases from J, with 12 bases between. The CDR3 extends over 14 amino acids. The CDR3 DNA reads as TGTGCCAGCAGCCCCCTCATAGGTAACACTGAAGCTTTCTTT. It is translated as CASSPLIGNTEAFF.

V and J are TRBV4-2 and TRBJ2-1, with D possibly matching TRBD1 (5 bases). Germline V gives CDR1 LGHNA, CDR2 YNFKEQ. Deletions cut 1 base from V and 6 bases from J, with 25 bases between. This CDR3 contains 19 residues. In DNA form, the CDR3 reads TGTGCCAGCAGCCAAGCGTTTTTTGGGCAGGGTTTTCCCGGCAATGAGCAGTTCTTC. Its translation: CASSQAFFGQGFPGNEQFF.

This chain uses TRBV28 with TRBJ2-1; 7 bases are a match to TRBD2. Trimming cost V 0 bases and J 5 bases; bases outside gene matches: 7. The CDR3 runs 16 residues. Per germline, CDR1 MDHEN and CDR2 SYDVKM. Written as DNA, the CDR3 is TGTGCCAGCAGTTTATGGGGTAGCGGGTCCCACAATGAGCAGTTCTTC. Its protein is CASSLWGSGSHNEQFF.

CDR3 residues: CATLSGGFGYTF. The CDR3 region has the DNA TGTGCCACACTTTCAGGGGGCTTTGGCTACACCTTC. This sequence joins TRBV27 and TRBJ1-2; TRBD1 agrees at 8 bases. The CDR3 is 12 residues long. V trimming: 10 bases; J trimming: 7 bases; junction bases outside the gene matches: 8. Germline V gene data show CDR1 as MNHEY and CDR2 as SMNVEV (reference sequence).

J is TRBJ2-5 and V is TRBV28; D not certain. The V end was cut by 7 bases, the J end by 0 bases, with 3 bases between. The length of the CDR3 is 11 residues. The germline gives CDR1 MDHEN, CDR2 SYDVKM. CDR3 DNA sequence: TGTGCCAGCAATGACCAAGAGACCCAGTACTTC. Translating it yields CASNDQETQYF.

The V and J genes are TRBV27 and TRBJ2-1; D is unclear. This CDR3 has 13 residues. Trimming left V 1 base short and J 9 bases short, with 10 bases between. The germline CDR1 and CDR2 sequences are MNHEY and SMNVEV (reference sequence). The CDR3 bases are TGTGCCAGCAGTTTATTCGGCTACCGTGAGCAGTTCTTC. This codes for CASSLFGYREQFF.

This sequence joins TRBV7-8 and TRBJ2-6; D is undetermined. Trimming took 5 bases from V and 0 from J, leaving 5 bases between them. The V gene's germline CDR1 is SGHVS and CDR2 FQNEAQ. This CDR3 region has 14 residues. This CDR3 is CASSLGSGANVLTF. CDR3 sequence (DNA): TGTGCCAGCAGCCTAGGCTCTGGGGCCAACGTCCTGACTTTC.

This chain joins TRBV6-1 and TRBJ1-2; a possible D gene is TRBD1 (5 bases). The CDR3 is 13 residues long. The V gene's germline CDR1 is MNHNS and CDR2 SASEGT. The V gene lost 8 bases and the J gene lost 8 bases, with 18 bases spanning the gap. The chain's CDR3 is CASSPWGIRGYTF. DNA of the CDR3: TGTGCCAGCTCCCCCTGGGGGATTCGCGGCTACACCTTC.

This chain joins TRBV6-5 and TRBJ1-3; maybe TRBD1 (6 bases). Trimming removed 5 bases at V and 7 bases at J, with 18 bases between. Germline V CDR1 and CDR2: MNHEY, SVGAGI. The CDR3 is 15 residues long. CDR3 sequence reads: CASSIRTGMGNTIYF. Written as DNA, the CDR3 is TGTGCCAGCAGTATAAGAACAGGGATGGGTAACACCATATATTTT.

This chain links TRBV9 with TRBJ2-1; D remains unclear. CDR1 is SGDLS and CDR2 is YYNGEE in the germline V gene. With 0 bases removed from V and 7 bases from J, the gap between germline ends came to 14 bases. There are 15 residues in the CDR3. CDR3 coding DNA: TGTGCCAGCAGCGTAGAGGGCGGCCCGATTAATGAGCAGTTCTTC. It specifies CASSVEGGPINEQFF.

This chain connects TRBV28 to TRBJ1-5, with 9 nucleotides matching TRBD1. The V gene end was trimmed by 5 bases and the J gene end by 7 bases; junction bases not matched to a gene: 9. Germline-derived CDR1 and CDR2 are MDHEN and SYDVKM. The CDR3 totals 15 residues. The CDR3 DNA is TGTGCCAGCAGTCCCCCGGGACAGGGTGGACAGCCCCAGCATTTT. This translates into CASSPPGQGGQPQHF. Full variable domain (missing parts from reference TRBV28 and TRBJ1-5): DVKVTQSSRYLVKRTGEKVFLECVQDMDHENMFWYRQDPGLGLRLIYFSYDVKMKEKGDIPEGYSVSREKKERFSLILESASTNQTSMYLCASSPPGQGGQPQHFGDGTRLSIL.

The CDR3 here is CSVAETGGLSNQPQHF. CDR3 coding DNA: TGCAGCGTTGCCGAGACAGGGGGATTGAGCAATCAGCCCCAGCATTTT. The chain uses TRBV29-1 and TRBJ1-5; 9 bases map to TRBD1. After removal of 4 bases from V and 1 base from J, the junction contained 8 bases not matched to a gene. The CDR3 has 16 residues. Germline CDR1 reads SQVTM; CDR2 reads ANQGSEA.

CDR3 coding DNA: TGTGCCAGCAGTTCGGACAGGGGTAGGGAAAAACTGTTTTTT. Its protein product is CASSSDRGREKLFF. The chain is built from TRBV6-6 and TRBJ1-4, with 9 nucleotides matching TRBD1. Germline V gene sequence: CDR1 MNHNY, CDR2 SVGAGI (reference sequence). With V trimmed by 4 bases and J by 8 bases, 5 bases remained unmatched. This CDR3 comprises 14 residues.

The genes are TRBV14 and TRBJ2-2; D call uncertain. Germline values: CDR1 SGHDN, CDR2 FVKESK. This CDR3 has 13 amino acids. Trimming pared 5 bases from V and 0 bases from J, leaving 4 bases between. CDR3 loop: CASSLANTGELFF. As DNA, the CDR3 is TGTGCCAGCAGCTTGGCGAACACCGGGGAGCTGTTTTTT.

The chain couples TRBV5-6 to TRBJ2-1; D gene unclear. The V and J ends lost 3 bases and 8 bases respectively, with 9 bases between them. Germline V gene lookup returns CDR1 SGHDT and CDR2 YYEEEE. This CDR3 has 12 residues. The CDR3 loop is CASSSNADEQFF. CDR3 nucleotide sequence: TGTGCCAGCAGCTCGAACGCCGATGAGCAGTTCTTC.

The rearrangement links TRBV30 to TRBJ2-7; TRBD2 agrees at 7 bases. This CDR3 region has 15 residues. Germline values: CDR1 GTSNPN, CDR2 SVGIG (reference sequence). V gave up 3 bases and J gave up 2 bases; unmatched junction bases: 10. The chain's CDR3 is CAWSRPRTSTYEQYF. The CDR3 DNA follows: TGTGCCTGGAGCCGGCCCCGGACTAGTACCTACGAGCAGTACTTC.

The chain has TRBV4-3 and TRBJ2-2; D is perhaps TRBD2 (5 bases). Germline assignment: CDR1 LGHNA and CDR2 YSLEER. The CDR3 runs to 14 residues. Trimming removed 3 bases from V and 5 bases from J, with 10 bases in between. The CDR3 is CASSQGRRTGELFF. Here the CDR3 DNA reads TGCGCCAGCAGCCAGGGTAGGAGGACCGGGGAGCTGTTTTTT.

The chain combines TRBV27 with TRBJ1-2, with 9 nucleotides matching TRBD1. Germline assignment: CDR1 MNHEY and CDR2 SMNVEV (reference sequence). The CDR3 spans 13 residues. The J segment lost 5 bases and the V segment lost 7 bases, leaving 5 bases of the junction unmatched. The CDR3 coding sequence is TGTGCCAGCACCCCGGGACAGGGTTATGGCTACACCTTC. This translates into CASTPGQGYGYTF.

This clone has a single count. The V gene is TRBV5-1, the J gene TRBJ2-1; D might be TRBD2 (9 bases). V lost 4 bases and J lost 3, with 14 bases in between. Per the germline V gene, CDR1 is SGHRS and CDR2 is YFSETQ. The CDR3 has 15 amino acids. The CDR3 DNA reads TGCGCCAGCAGCCTAGCGGGACAGGTCTACAATGAGCAGTTCTTC. Translated: CASSLAGQVYNEQFF.

As regards this clone: This same CDR3 is encoded by further DNA sequences in the sample. The chain is built from TRBV29-1 and TRBJ1-2, with D hard to call. V was clipped by 4 bases and J by 1 base, with 7 bases between them. The germline gives CDR1 SQVTM, CDR2 ANQGSEA. The CDR3 has 12 residues. The CDR3 DNA sequence: TGCAGCGTTGTCGGTGGTAACTATGGCTACACCTTC. Protein product: CSVVGGNYGYTF.

The rearrangement joins TRBV19 to TRBJ2-3, with D perhaps matching TRBD2 (5 bases). Germline V gene lookup returns CDR1 LNHDA and CDR2 SQIVND (reference sequence). The CDR3 is 15 amino acids. Trimming pared 7 bases from V and 2 bases from J, leaving 16 bases between. The CDR3 sequence is CASKSLGLLTDTQYF. CDR3 DNA sequence: TGTGCCAGTAAGTCTCTCGGACTCCTCACAGATACGCAGTATTTT.

This chain links TRBV9 with TRBJ2-5; no clear D gene. Deletions cut 3 bases from V and 5 bases from J, with 11 bases between. Germline V gene sequence: CDR1 SGDLS, CDR2 YYNGEE. CDR3 length: 13 amino acids. CDR3 in amino acids: CASSGSSGETQYF. The CDR3 DNA is TGTGCCAGCAGCGGAAGTAGTGGGGAGACCCAGTACTTC. Full variable domain (outside the CDR3, taken from reference TRBV9 and TRBJ2-5): DSGVTQTPKHLITATGQRVTLRCSPRSGDLSVYWYQQSLDQGLQFLIQYYNGEERAKGNILERFSAQQFPDLHSELNLSSLELGDSALYFCASSGSSGETQYFGPGTRLLVL.

This chain uses TRBV7-6 with TRBJ1-2; TRBD1 aligns across 7 bases. The V segment lost 2 bases and the J segment 4 bases; nucleotides outside the gene matches: 7. Germline-derived CDR1 and CDR2 are SGHVS and FNYEAQ. The CDR3 loop spans 15 amino acids. As DNA, the CDR3 is TGTGCCAGCAGCTTAATCGTAGGGGGCGGCTATGGCTACACCTTC. This sequence encodes CASSLIVGGGYGYTF.

The J gene is TRBJ2-5, the V gene TRBV27; 12 bases are a match to TRBD2. The junction had 3 bases not matched to a gene; V was cut back by 6 bases and J by 1 base. The germline V gene encodes CDR1 MNHEY and CDR2 SMNVEV (reference sequence). CDR3 length equals 15 residues. Written as DNA, the CDR3 is TGTGCCAGCAGGATGGGACTAGCGGGCCAAGAGACCCAGTACTTC. Protein: CASRMGLAGQETQYF.